This T cell receptor beta chain was captured in a study of early T cells in non-severe SARS-CoV-2 infection. Overall study: With bulk RNA from unsorted whole blood as input, sequencing yielded unpaired chains.

Trimming cost V 10 bases and J 5 bases, with 12 bases left between them. The CDR3 extends over 11 amino acids. CDR1 and CDR2 (germline): LNHDA, SQIVND (reference sequence). Researchers tagged individual cDNA molecules with unique molecular identifiers. MiXCR, applied by TCRdb to the 5' RACE reads, yields one record per CDR3 protein. The sample lists tens of thousands of distinct CDR3 sequences, 5.7% seen once, with around 5% in the top ten. This clonotype has a count of ten or more. Its specificity is not known. General study points: Database matching using VDJdb favored anti-spike CD8 responses, with private and CD4 specificities left missing.

The clonotype comes from an adult who was a healthcare worker with PCR-confirmed SARS-CoV-2 infection or an uninfected control (not recorded which). The V and J genes are TRBV19 and TRBJ2-7, with D perhaps matching TRBD1 (6 bases). Sequenced material: whole blood. The CDR3 is CATLRDNEQYF. CDR3 DNA sequence: TGTGCCACCCTCCGGGACAACGAGCAGTACTTC.